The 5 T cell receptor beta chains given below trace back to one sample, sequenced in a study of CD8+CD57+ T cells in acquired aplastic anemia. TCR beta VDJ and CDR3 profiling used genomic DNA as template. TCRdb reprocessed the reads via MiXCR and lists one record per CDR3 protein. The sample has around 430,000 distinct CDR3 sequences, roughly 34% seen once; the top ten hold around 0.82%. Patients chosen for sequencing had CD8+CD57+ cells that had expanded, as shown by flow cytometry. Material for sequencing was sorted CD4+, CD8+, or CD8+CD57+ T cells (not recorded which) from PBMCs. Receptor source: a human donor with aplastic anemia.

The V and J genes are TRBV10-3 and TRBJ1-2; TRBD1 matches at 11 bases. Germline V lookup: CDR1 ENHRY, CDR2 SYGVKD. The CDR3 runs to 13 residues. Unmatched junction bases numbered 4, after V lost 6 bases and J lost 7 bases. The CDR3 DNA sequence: TGTGCCATCAGCGCGGACAGGGGGCGTGGCTACACCTTC. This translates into CAISADRGRGYTF.

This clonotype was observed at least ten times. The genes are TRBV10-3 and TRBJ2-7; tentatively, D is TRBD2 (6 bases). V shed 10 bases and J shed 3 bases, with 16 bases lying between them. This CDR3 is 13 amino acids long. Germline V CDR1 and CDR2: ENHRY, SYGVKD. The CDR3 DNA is TGTGCCAACCAGTTGGACTATTACTACGAGCAGTACTTC. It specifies CANQLDYYYEQYF.

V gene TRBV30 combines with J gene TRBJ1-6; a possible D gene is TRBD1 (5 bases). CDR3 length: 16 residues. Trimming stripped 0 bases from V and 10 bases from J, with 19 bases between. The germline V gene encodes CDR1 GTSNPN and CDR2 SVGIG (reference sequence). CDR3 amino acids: CAWSVRRVGVGSPLHF. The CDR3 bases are TGTGCCTGGAGTGTACGAAGGGTAGGGGTCGGATCACCCCTCCACTTT.

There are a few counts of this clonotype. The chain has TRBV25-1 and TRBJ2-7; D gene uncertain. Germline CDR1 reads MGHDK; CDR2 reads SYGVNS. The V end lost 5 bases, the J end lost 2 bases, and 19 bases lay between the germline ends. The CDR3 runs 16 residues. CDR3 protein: CASSYRASGRAYEQYF. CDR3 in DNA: TGTGCCAGCAGTTATAGGGCTTCCGGACGGGCCTACGAGCAGTACTTC.

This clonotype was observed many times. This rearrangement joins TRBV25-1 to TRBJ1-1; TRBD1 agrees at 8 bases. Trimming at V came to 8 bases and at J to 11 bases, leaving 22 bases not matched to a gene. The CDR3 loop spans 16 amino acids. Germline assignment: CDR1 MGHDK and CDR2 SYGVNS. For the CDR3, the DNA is TGTGCCAGCGATACAGGGGGAGACACGGGAAATTCGGGGGCTTTCTTT. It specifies CASDTGGDTGNSGAFF.